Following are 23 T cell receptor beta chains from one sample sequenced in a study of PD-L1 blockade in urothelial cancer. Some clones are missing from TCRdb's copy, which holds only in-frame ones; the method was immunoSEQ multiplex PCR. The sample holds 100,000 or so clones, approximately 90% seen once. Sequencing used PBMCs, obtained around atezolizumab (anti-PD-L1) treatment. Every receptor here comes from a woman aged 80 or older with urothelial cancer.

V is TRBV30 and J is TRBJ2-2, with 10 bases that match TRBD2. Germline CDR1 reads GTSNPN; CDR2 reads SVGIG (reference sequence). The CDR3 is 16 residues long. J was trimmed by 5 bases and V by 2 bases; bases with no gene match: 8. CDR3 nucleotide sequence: TGTGCCTGGAGTCTCGGACTAGCGGAAGAGACCGGGGAGCTGTTTTTT. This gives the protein CAWSLGLAEETGELFF.

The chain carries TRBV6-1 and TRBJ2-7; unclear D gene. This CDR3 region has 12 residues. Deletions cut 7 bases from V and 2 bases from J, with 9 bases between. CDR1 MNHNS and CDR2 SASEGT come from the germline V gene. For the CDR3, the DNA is TGTGCCAGCACCCGCGGAACCTACGAGCAGTACTTC. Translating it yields CASTRGTYEQYF.

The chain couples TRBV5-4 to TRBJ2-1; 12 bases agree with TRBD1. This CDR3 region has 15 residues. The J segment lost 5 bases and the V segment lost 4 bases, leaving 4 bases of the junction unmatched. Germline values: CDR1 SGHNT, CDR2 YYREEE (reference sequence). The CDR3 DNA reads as TGTGCCAGCAGCGGGACAGGGGGCCTGGACAATGAGCAGTTCTTC. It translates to CASSGTGGLDNEQFF.

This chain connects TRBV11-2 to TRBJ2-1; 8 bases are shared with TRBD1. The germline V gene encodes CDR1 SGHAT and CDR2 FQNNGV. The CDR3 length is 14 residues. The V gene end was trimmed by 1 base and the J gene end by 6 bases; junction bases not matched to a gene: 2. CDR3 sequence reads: CASSLGTGINEQFF. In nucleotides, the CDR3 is TGTGCCAGCAGCTTAGGGACAGGGATCAATGAGCAGTTCTTC.

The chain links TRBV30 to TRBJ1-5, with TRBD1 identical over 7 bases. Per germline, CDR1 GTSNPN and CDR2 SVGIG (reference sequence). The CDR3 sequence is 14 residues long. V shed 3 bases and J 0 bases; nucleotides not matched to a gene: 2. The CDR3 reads CAWRGTDSNQPQHF. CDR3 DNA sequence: TGTGCCTGGAGGGGGACAGATAGCAATCAGCCCCAGCATTTT.

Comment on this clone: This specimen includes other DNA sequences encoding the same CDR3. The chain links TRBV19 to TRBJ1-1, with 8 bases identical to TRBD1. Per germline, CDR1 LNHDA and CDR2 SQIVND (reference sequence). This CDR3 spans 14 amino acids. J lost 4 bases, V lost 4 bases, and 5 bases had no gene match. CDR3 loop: CASSTQGAGTEAFF. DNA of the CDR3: TGTGCCAGTAGTACGCAGGGGGCAGGCACTGAAGCTTTCTTT.

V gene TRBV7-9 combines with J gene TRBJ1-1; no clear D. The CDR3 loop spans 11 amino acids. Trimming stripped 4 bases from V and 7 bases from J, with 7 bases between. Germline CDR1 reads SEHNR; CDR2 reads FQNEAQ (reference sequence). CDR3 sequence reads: CASSSLLEAFF. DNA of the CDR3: TGTGCCAGCAGCTCACTCCTTGAAGCTTTCTTT.

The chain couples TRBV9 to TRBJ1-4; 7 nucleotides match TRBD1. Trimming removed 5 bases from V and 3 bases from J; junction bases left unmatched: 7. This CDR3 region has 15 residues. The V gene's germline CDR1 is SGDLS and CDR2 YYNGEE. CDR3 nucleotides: TGTGCCAGCAGTGAAACCGGGACAGCTAATGAAAAACTGTTTTTT. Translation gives CASSETGTANEKLFF.

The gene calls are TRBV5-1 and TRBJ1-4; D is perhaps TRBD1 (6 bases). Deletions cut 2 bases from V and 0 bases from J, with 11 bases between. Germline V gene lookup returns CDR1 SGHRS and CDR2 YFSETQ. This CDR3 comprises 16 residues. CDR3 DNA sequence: TGCGCCAGCAGCTTAGGGACATCTACAACTAATGAAAAACTGTTTTTT. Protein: CASSLGTSTTNEKLFF.

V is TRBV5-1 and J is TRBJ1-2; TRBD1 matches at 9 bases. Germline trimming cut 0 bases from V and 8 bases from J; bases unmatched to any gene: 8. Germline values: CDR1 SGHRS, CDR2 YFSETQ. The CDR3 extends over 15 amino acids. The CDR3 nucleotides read TGCGCCAGCAGCTTGGGAGGACAGGGGACTTTCGGCTACACCTTC. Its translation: CASSLGGQGTFGYTF.

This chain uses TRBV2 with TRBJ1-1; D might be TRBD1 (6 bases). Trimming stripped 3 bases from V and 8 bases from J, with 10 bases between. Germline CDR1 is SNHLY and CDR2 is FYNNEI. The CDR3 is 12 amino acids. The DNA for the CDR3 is TGTGCCAGCAGTGAGCAGGGGAGAGAAGCTTTCTTT. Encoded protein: CASSEQGREAFF. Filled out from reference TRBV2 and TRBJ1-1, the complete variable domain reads EPEVTQTPSHQVTQMGQEVILRCVPISNHLYFYWYRQILGQKVEFLVSFYNNEISEKSEIFDDQFSVERPDGSNFTLKIRSTKLEDSAMYFCASSEQGREAFFGQGTRLTVV.

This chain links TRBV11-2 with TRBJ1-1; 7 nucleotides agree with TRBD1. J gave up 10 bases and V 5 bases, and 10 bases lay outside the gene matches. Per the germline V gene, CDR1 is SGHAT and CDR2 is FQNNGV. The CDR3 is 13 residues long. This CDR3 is CASSVDRDGGAFF. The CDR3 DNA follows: TGTGCCAGCAGCGTCGACAGGGACGGGGGAGCTTTCTTT.

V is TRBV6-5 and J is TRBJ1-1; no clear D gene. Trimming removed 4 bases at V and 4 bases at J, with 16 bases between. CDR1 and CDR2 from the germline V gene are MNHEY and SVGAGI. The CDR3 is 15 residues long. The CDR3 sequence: CASSWTEARTTEAFF. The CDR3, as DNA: TGTGCCAGCAGTTGGACGGAGGCTAGGACCACTGAAGCTTTCTTT.

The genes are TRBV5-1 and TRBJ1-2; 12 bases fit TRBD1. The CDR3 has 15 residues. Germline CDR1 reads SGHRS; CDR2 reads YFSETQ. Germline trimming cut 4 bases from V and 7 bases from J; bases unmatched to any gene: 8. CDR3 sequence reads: CASSAPGQGALGYTF. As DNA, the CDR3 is TGCGCCAGCAGCGCCCCGGGACAGGGGGCGCTTGGCTACACCTTC. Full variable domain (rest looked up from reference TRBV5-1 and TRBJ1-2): KAGVTQTPRYLIKTRGQQVTLSCSPISGHRSVSWYQQTPGQGLQFLFEYFSETQRNKGNFPGRFSGRQFSNSRSEMNVSTLELGDSALYLCASSAPGQGALGYTFGSGTRLTVV.

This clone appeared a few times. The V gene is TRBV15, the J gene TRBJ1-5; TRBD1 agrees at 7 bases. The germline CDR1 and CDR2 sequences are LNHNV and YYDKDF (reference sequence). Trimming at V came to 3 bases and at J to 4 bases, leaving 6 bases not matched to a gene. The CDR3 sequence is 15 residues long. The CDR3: CATSSRDSLNQPQHF. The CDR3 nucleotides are TGTGCCACCAGCAGTAGGGACAGTCTTAATCAGCCCCAGCATTTT.

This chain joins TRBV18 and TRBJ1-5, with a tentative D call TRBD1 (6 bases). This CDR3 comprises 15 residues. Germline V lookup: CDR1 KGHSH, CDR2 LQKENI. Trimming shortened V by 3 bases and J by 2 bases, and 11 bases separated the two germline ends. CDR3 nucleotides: TGTGCCAGCTCACCTACAGGGACCGGCAATCAGCCCCAGCATTTT. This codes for CASSPTGTGNQPQHF.

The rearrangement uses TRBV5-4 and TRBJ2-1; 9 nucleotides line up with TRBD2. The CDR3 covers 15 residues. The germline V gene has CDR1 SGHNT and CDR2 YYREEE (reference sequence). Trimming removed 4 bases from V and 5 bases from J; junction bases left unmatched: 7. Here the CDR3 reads CASSPGTSNHNEQFF. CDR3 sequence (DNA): TGTGCCAGCAGCCCCGGGACTAGCAACCACAATGAGCAGTTCTTC.

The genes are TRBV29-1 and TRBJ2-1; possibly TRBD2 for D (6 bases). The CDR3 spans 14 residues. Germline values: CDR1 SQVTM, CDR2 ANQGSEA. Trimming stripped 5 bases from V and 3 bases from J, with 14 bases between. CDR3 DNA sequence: TGCAGCGTTCCGCGGGGTAACCTCTACAATGAGCAGTTCTTC. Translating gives CSVPRGNLYNEQFF.

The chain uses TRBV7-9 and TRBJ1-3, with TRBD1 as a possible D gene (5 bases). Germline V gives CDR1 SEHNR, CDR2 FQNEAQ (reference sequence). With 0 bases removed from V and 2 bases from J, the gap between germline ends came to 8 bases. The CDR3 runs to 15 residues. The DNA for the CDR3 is TGTGCCAGCAGCTTAGCTTTAGGGGCTGGAAACACCATATATTTT. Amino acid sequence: CASSLALGAGNTIYF.

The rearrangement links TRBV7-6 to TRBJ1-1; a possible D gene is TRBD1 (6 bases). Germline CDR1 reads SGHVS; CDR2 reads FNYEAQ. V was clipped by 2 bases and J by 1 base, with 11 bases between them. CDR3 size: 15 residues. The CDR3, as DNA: TGTGCCAGCAGCTTATCACCAGGGGAGAACACTGAAGCTTTCTTT. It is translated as CASSLSPGENTEAFF.

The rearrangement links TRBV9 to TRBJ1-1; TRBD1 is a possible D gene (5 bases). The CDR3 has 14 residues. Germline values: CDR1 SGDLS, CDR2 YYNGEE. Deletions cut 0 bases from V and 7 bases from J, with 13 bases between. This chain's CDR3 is CASSVGSWGGEAFF. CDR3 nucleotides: TGTGCCAGCAGCGTAGGTTCCTGGGGCGGTGAAGCTTTCTTT.

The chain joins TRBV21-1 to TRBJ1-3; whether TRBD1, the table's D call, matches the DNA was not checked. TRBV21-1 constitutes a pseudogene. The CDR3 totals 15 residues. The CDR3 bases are TGTGCCAGCAGCGCAGGGACAGGGTTTGGAAACACCATATATTTT. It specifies CASSAGTGFGNTIYF.

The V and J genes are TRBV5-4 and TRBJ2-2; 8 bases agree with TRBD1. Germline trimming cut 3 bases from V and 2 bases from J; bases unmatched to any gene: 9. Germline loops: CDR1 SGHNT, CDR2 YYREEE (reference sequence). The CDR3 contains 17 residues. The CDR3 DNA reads TGTGCCAGCAGCTCGTACGGAACAGGGGGTAACACCGGGGAGCTGTTTTTT. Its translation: CASSSYGTGGNTGELFF.